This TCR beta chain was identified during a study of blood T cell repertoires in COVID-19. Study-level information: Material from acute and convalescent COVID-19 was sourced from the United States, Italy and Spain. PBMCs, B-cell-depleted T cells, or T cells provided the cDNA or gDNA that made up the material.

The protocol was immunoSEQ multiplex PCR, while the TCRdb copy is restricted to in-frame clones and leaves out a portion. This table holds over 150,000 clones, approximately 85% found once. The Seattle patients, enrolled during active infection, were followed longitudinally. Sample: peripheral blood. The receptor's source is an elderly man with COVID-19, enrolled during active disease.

CDR3 sequence reads: CASSQGLLDRQFYEQYF. The CDR3 nucleotides read TGTGCCAGCAGCCAAGGCCTACTGGACAGGCAGTTCTACGAGCAGTACTTC. The gene calls are TRBV3-1 (or the pseudogene TRBV3-2) and TRBJ2-7, with 7 bases fitting TRBD1. Germline V lookup: CDR1 LGHDT, CDR2 YNNKEL (reference sequence). J was trimmed by 3 bases and V by 1 base; bases with no gene match: 12. The CDR3 sequence is 17 residues long.